This is a list of T cell receptor beta chains from one sample in a study of T cell repertoires in cytomegalovirus infection. For these TCRs, the target antigens are not known. TCRdb redid the calling of the reads with MiXCR, one entry per CDR3 protein. The sample shows fewer than 650,000 distinct CDR3 sequences, 40% of them seen only once. Sequenced material: cultured PBMCs, taken from culture after CMV antigen stimulation. All receptors come from a human donor in good health (CMV status not recorded). Some clones in this sample may be carry-over from other donors' samples. Each CDR3 is given with its conserved first and last residue. A D gene is named only where the DNA matches it firmly. A clone size is listed for some rows: how often the clone was seen (once, few, many), or a class if it is expanded.

NA	TRBV10-3	NA	TRBJ1-5	TGTGCCATCAGTGAGTCGGGTTGGCCCCAGCATTTT	CAISESGWPQHF
NA	TRBV28	TRBD1	TRBJ1-5	TGTGCCAGCAGTGTACAGGGGTCGTATCAGCCCCAGCATTTT	CASSVQGSYQPQHF
NA	TRBV6-1	NA	TRBJ1-4	TGTGCCAGCAGCTCAGCTTTTCTAGCAACTAATGAAAAACTGTTTTTT	CASSSAFLATNEKLFF
NA	TRBV18	NA	TRBJ2-3	TGTGCCAGCTCACCACCTACTTCGGCCTCGGGGGCAGATACGCAGTATTTT	CASSPPTSASGADTQYF
NA	TRBV6-5	TRBD1	TRBJ1-1	TGTGCCAGCAGCCTCCAACGACAGGGGGCGGCCAACACTGAAGCTTTCTTT	CASSLQRQGAANTEAFF
NA	TRBV7-6	TRBD2	TRBJ2-3	TGTGCCAGCAGCTCCGCCGGGTCTAGCGGTTACACAGATACGCAGTATTTT	CASSSAGSSGYTDTQYF
NA	TRBV6-2/TRBV6-3	TRBD2	TRBJ2-1	TGTGCCAGCAGTTACTTTATGCTAGCGGGAAACCAAAACAATGAGCAGTTCTTC	CASSYFMLAGNQNNEQFF
NA	TRBV20-1	NA	TRBJ1-1	TGCAGTGCCCGAGCCCGGGACATTGAAGCTTTCTTT	CSARARDIEAFF
NA	TRBV6-1	NA	TRBJ2-5	TGTGCCAGCAGTGATCTGACAGAGTCACAAGAGACCCAGTACTTC	CASSDLTESQETQYF
NA	TRBV4-3	NA	TRBJ2-1	TGCGCCAGCAGCCAAGGGGGCACTAGTCTTAACGGTGAGCAGTTCTTC	CASSQGGTSLNGEQFF
many	TRBV7-2	TRBD1	TRBJ1-5	TGTGCCAGCAGCTCGAGACAGGGGGATCAGCCCCAGCATTTT	CASSSRQGDQPQHF
few	TRBV6-2/TRBV6-3	NA	TRBJ2-7	TGTGCCAGCAGTTATTCAAAATACGAGCAGTACTTC	CASSYSKYEQYF
NA	TRBV15	TRBD2	TRBJ2-1	TGTGCCACCAGCAGAGAGAGACTAGCGGGGAACAATGAGCAGTTCTTC	CATSRERLAGNNEQFF
NA	TRBV29-1	NA	TRBJ2-5	TGCAGCGTCGCAGGGAATGGAGAGACCCAGTACTTC	CSVAGNGETQYF
NA	TRBV12-3/TRBV12-4	NA	TRBJ2-1	TGTGCCAGCAGTCGCCCCCCCCTTGAGCAGTTCTTC	CASSRPPLEQFF
NA	TRBV12-3/TRBV12-4	NA	TRBJ2-1	TGTGCCAGCAGTTGGACCGGACTTCACAATGAGCAGTTCTTC	CASSWTGLHNEQFF
many	TRBV7-2	NA	TRBJ2-7	TGTGCCAGCAGCCCTCAGGCCGGGGCCCTCTACGAGCAGTACTTC	CASSPQAGALYEQYF
NA	TRBV7-2	TRBD2	TRBJ2-7	TGTGCCAGCAGCACAAGCGGGAGGGCCATATTCTCCGAGCAGTACTTC	CASSTSGRAIFSEQYF
NA	TRBV4-1	TRBD2	TRBJ2-2	TGCGCCAGCAGCCCCCGTGCGTCCAGCGGGGGGCTAAGCACCGGGGAGCTGTTTTTT	CASSPRASSGGLSTGELFF
many	TRBV11-2	NA	TRBJ2-5	TGTGCCAGCAGCCCCCAGTGGGAAGAAGAGACCCAGTACTTC	CASSPQWEEETQYF
NA	TRBV11-2	NA	TRBJ2-1	TGTGCCAGCAGCGCCTTGCATGGACTCTACAATGAGCAGTTCTTC	CASSALHGLYNEQFF
NA	TRBV29-1	NA	TRBJ2-1	TGCAGCGTTGCTAGGAGGTTATCTAATTACAATGAGCAGTTCTTC	CSVARRLSNYNEQFF
few	TRBV4-3	NA	TRBJ1-5	TGCGCCAGCAGCCACCGGCCCGGCAATCAGCCCCAGCATTTT	CASSHRPGNQPQHF
few	TRBV5-4	NA	TRBJ1-2	TGTGCCAGCAGCGACAAGAGAGGGATTGGCTACACCTTC	CASSDKRGIGYTF
NA	TRBV7-8	TRBD2	TRBJ2-3	TGTGCCAGCAGCCTTCTTGTAGCGGGGGGCAGCGATACGCAGTATTTT	CASSLLVAGGSDTQYF
NA	TRBV7-4	TRBD1	TRBJ1-1	TGTGCCAGCAGCTTAGATCCTACAGGGGGGACTGAAGCTTTCTTT	CASSLDPTGGTEAFF
NA	TRBV7-9	NA	TRBJ2-1	TGTGCCACCAACTCGGGGCCTAACAATGAGCAGTTCTTC	CATNSGPNNEQFF
NA	TRBV5-6	NA	TRBJ2-3	TGTGCCAGCAGCTCCGGCTGGCGGGGTACAGATACGCAGTATTTT	CASSSGWRGTDTQYF
once	TRBV10-3	NA	TRBJ1-3	TGTGCCATCAGTACCCTCAGTCGTCGGGGGGCTGGAAACACCATATATTTT	CAISTLSRRGAGNTIYF
NA	TRBV2	TRBD2	TRBJ2-3	TGTGCCAGCAGTGGACCCTCTAGCGGGGCAGATACGCAGTATTTT	CASSGPSSGADTQYF
few	TRBV7-9	NA	TRBJ2-1	TGTGCCAGCAGCCGTCTAGAGGGCTCCAATGAGCAGTTCTTC	CASSRLEGSNEQFF
NA	TRBV4-2	TRBD1	TRBJ2-4	TGTGCCAGCAGCCAAGACGGGGACAGGGCGAACATTCAGTACTTC	CASSQDGDRANIQYF
NA	TRBV7-9	TRBD2	TRBJ2-3	TGTGCCAGCAGCTTAGCTTCTAGCGGAGAGCAGTATTTT	CASSLASSGEQYF
NA	TRBV19	NA	TRBJ2-3	TGTGCCAGTACCAGGGACCGCACCCACACAGATACGCAGTATTTT	CASTRDRTHTDTQYF
NA	TRBV5-5	TRBD2	TRBJ2-1	TGTGCCAGCAGCTCCTGGGAGGGAGTTGAACCCTACAATGAGCAGTTCTTC	CASSSWEGVEPYNEQFF
few	TRBV4-1	NA	TRBJ1-1	TGCGCCAGCAGCCAAGGAAGGAGCTACACTGAAGCTTTCTTT	CASSQGRSYTEAFF
once	TRBV15	NA	TRBJ2-3	TGTGCCACCAGCGCCCAGGAACGGGACCCTGGAGCAGATACGCAGTATTTT	CATSAQERDPGADTQYF
NA	TRBV7-9	TRBD2	TRBJ2-3	TGTGCCAGCAGCGTGAGCGGGGGCGGTACAGATACGCAGTATTTT	CASSVSGGGTDTQYF